This T cell receptor beta chain was profiled in a study of blood T cell repertoires in COVID-19. Clones were sequenced by immunoSEQ multiplex PCR, and TCRdb holds only the in-frame ones, with some missing. Of approximately 70,000 clones in the sample, 75% to 90% were seen once. Germline values: CDR1 SGHKS, CDR2 YYEKEE (reference sequence). V lost 4 bases to trimming and J lost 5 bases, with 18 bases between them. The CDR3 is made up of 15 amino acids. This TCR was sampled from a man older than 75 with active or convalescent COVID-19. The specimen sequenced was peripheral blood. The rearrangement links TRBV5-5 to TRBJ2-5; D may be TRBD1 (5 bases). CDR3 DNA: TGTGCCAGCAGCGAACTCAGGGTCTTGAAGGAGACCCAGTACTTC. Translated: CASSELRVLKETQYF.